Shown below are 26 T cell receptor beta chains from a single sample sequenced in a study of cytomegalovirus exposure and HLA in healthy donors. PCR involved 60 Vbeta and 13 Jbeta primers. Repertoires were generated with immunoSEQ multiplex PCR, while TCRdb's copy carries only in-frame clones and drops some. The repertoire has fewer than 250,000 clones, 70% to 80% of them found once; the top ten carry 0.22%. Sample: PBMCs. Receptor source: a girl aged 2 to 9 in good health and CMV-seronegative.

V usage is TRBV12-5 and J usage is TRBJ2-3; 10 bases are shared with TRBD1. This CDR3 contains 14 residues. Trimming removed 7 bases from V and 7 bases from J; junction bases left unmatched: 8. Germline CDR1 is LGHNT and CDR2 is FRNRAP. The CDR3 reads CASVSGTGEYTQYF. CDR3 coding DNA: TGTGCTAGTGTTTCTGGGACAGGGGAATATACGCAGTATTTT. Full variable domain (outside the CDR3, taken from reference TRBV12-5 and TRBJ2-3): DARVTQTPRHKVTEMGQEVTMRCQPILGHNTVFWYRQTMMQGLELLAYFRNRAPLDDSGMPKDRFSAEMPDATLATLKIQPSEPRDSAVYFCASVSGTGEYTQYFGPGTRLTVL.

This clone showed up just a few times. CDR3 sequence: CATRTGDTEAFF. The CDR3 region has the DNA TGTGCCACGAGGACAGGGGATACTGAAGCTTTCTTT. The chain employs TRBV6-1 and TRBJ1-1, with 9 bases that match TRBD1. This CDR3 region has 12 residues. Trimming removed 10 bases from V and 5 bases from J; junction bases left unmatched: 5. Germline lookup yields CDR1 MNHNS and CDR2 SASEGT.

The rearrangement links TRBV10-3 to TRBJ2-3; no definite D call. V lost 7 bases and J lost 2, with 13 bases in between. The length of the CDR3 is 14 residues. Germline CDR1 reads ENHRY; CDR2 reads SYGVKD. This chain's CDR3 is CAITRSEITDTQYF. CDR3 bases: TGTGCCATCACTAGATCGGAGATCACAGATACGCAGTATTTT.

This clone was detected a few times. The chain employs TRBV2 and TRBJ1-1; D uncertain. Trimming left V 6 bases short and J 7 bases short, with 9 bases between. Looked up from germline, CDR1 is SNHLY and CDR2 is FYNNEI. The CDR3 extends over 11 amino acids. The CDR3 region is CASRGSGEAFF. The CDR3 DNA sequence: TGTGCCAGCAGGGGGAGCGGTGAAGCTTTCTTT.

The rearrangement joins TRBV2 to TRBJ2-1, with D tentatively TRBD2 (6 bases). The CDR3 is made up of 14 amino acids. Looked up from germline, CDR1 is SNHLY and CDR2 is FYNNEI. Trimming took off 1 base at V and 6 bases at J, with 10 bases between the two ends. Written as DNA, the CDR3 is TGTGCCAGCAGTGAAGACGGGCGGGGCAATGAGCAGTTCTTC. The encoded protein is CASSEDGRGNEQFF.

This rearrangement joins TRBV7-9 to TRBJ1-1; D gene uncertain. Deletions cut 6 bases from V and 1 base from J, with 12 bases between. CDR3 size: 14 residues. The germline V gene encodes CDR1 SEHNR and CDR2 FQNEAQ (reference sequence). CDR3 residues: CASRTAPGNTEAFF. The CDR3 region has the DNA TGTGCCAGCAGGACCGCTCCAGGGAACACTGAAGCTTTCTTT.

The rearrangement uses TRBV5-5 and TRBJ1-1, with D unresolved. V lost 0 bases and J lost 0, with 6 bases in between. Germline V gives CDR1 SGHKS, CDR2 YYEKEE (reference sequence). This CDR3 has 14 amino acids. The CDR3 region has the DNA TGTGCCAGCAGCTTGGACGGGTTGAACACTGAAGCTTTCTTT. Residues: CASSLDGLNTEAFF.

This clone came up a few times. The chain is built from TRBV5-4 and TRBJ2-3; 11 positions agree with TRBD2. Trimming took 3 bases from V and 2 from J; bases not matched to a gene: 2. Germline-derived CDR1 and CDR2 are SGHNT and YYREEE (reference sequence). This CDR3 is 15 amino acids long. The CDR3 protein is CASSWGLADTDTQYF. The CDR3 nucleotides read TGTGCCAGCAGCTGGGGACTAGCGGACACAGATACGCAGTATTTT. Looking up the rest from reference TRBV5-4 and TRBJ2-3 gives the full variable domain: ETGVTQSPTHLIKTRGQQVTLRCSSQSGHNTVSWYQQALGQGPQFIFQYYREEENGRGNFPPRFSGLQFPNYSSELNVNALELDDSALYLCASSWGLADTDTQYFGPGTRLTVL.

This sequence joins TRBV28 and TRBJ2-5; possibly TRBD2 for D (6 bases). From germline, CDR1 is MDHEN and CDR2 SYDVKM. Between the trimmed V and J ends, which lost 5 bases and 1 base, there was a span of 14 bases. The CDR3 length is 15 residues. The CDR3 loop is CASSPTSTSQETQYF. The CDR3 DNA reads as TGTGCCAGCAGTCCCACCTCGACTAGCCAAGAGACCCAGTACTTC.

The chain couples TRBV18 to TRBJ2-3; 8 nucleotides agree with TRBD1. V was pared by 4 bases and J by 3 bases, with 12 bases of the junction left unmatched. CDR3 length equals 17 residues. Germline CDR1 reads KGHSH; CDR2 reads LQKENI. CDR3 region: CASSHAQGALGTDTQYF. As DNA, the CDR3 is TGTGCCAGCTCACATGCTCAGGGGGCGCTAGGAACAGATACGCAGTATTTT.

The chain is built from TRBV7-9 and TRBJ1-3, with unresolved D. V was pared by 5 bases and J by 0 bases, with 14 bases between. The CDR3 runs to 16 residues. CDR1 and CDR2 from the germline V gene are SEHNR and FQNEAQ (reference sequence). Written as DNA, the CDR3 is TGTGCCAGCAGCCCTCGCGGAGGGTCCTCTGGAAACACCATATATTTT. Amino acid sequence: CASSPRGGSSGNTIYF. The whole variable domain, remainder taken from reference TRBV7-9 and TRBJ1-3, is DTGVSQNPRHKITKRGQNVTFRCDPISEHNRLYWYRQTLGQGPEFLTYFQNEAQLEKSRLLSDRFSAERPKGSFSTLEIQRTEQGDSAMYLCASSPRGGSSGNTIYFGEGSWLTVV.

The chain is built from TRBV5-1 and TRBJ2-3, with D possibly TRBD2 on 5 matching bases. The CDR3 is 15 residues long. The V and J ends lost 3 bases and 0 bases respectively, with 11 bases between them. Looked up from germline, CDR1 is SGHRS and CDR2 is YFSETQ. CDR3 DNA sequence: TGCGCCAGCAGCTACGGACTGGTAAGCACAGATACGCAGTATTTT. Amino acid sequence: CASSYGLVSTDTQYF.

The rearrangement uses TRBV18 and TRBJ1-1; D perhaps matches TRBD1 (6 bases). Germline lookup yields CDR1 KGHSH and CDR2 LQKENI. The CDR3 extends over 16 amino acids. Trimming shortened V by 3 bases and J by 0 bases, and 14 bases separated the two germline ends. The CDR3 region has the DNA TGTGCCAGCTCACCTGGAACAGGGTCCATGAACACTGAAGCTTTCTTT. Its protein product is CASSPGTGSMNTEAFF.

V is TRBV29-1 and J is TRBJ1-2; a weak D match, TRBD1 (5 bases). Germline V gives CDR1 SQVTM, CDR2 ANQGSEA. CDR3 length: 11 residues. The V end was cut by 5 bases, the J end by 6 bases, with 10 bases between. This CDR3 reads CSVLGGNGYTF. In DNA, the CDR3 is TGCAGCGTTCTTGGGGGGAATGGCTACACCTTC.

This sequence joins TRBV5-5 and TRBJ1-5; a weak D match, TRBD1 (6 bases). Between the trimmed V and J ends, which lost 3 bases and 7 bases, there was a span of 17 bases. Germline CDR1 and CDR2: SGHKS and YYEKEE (reference sequence). The CDR3 is 15 amino acids. The DNA of the CDR3 is TGTGCCAGCAGCTCGAGACAGGTACTCGGGCAGCCCCAGCATTTT. Protein sequence: CASSSRQVLGQPQHF.

This clone was observed a few times. The chain carries TRBV6-5 and TRBJ1-5; D gene uncertain. Trimming left V 3 bases short and J 3 bases short, with 9 bases between. This CDR3 region has 14 residues. Per germline, CDR1 MNHEY and CDR2 SVGAGI. The CDR3, as DNA: TGTGCCAGCAGTTATCGGGGTATCAATCAGCCCCAGCATTTT. As protein: CASSYRGINQPQHF.

The V call is TRBV11-2, the J call TRBJ1-1; 8 nucleotides match TRBD1. The trim removed 4 bases at V and 4 bases at J, leaving 5 bases unmatched. The CDR3 length is 14 residues. Per the germline V gene, CDR1 is SGHAT and CDR2 is FQNNGV. As DNA, the CDR3 is TGTGCCAGCAGCTCCATGACAGGGGCCACTGAAGCTTTCTTT. Its translation is CASSSMTGATEAFF.

The chain is built from TRBV6-5 and TRBJ1-6; 10 bases align to TRBD1. The V and J ends lost 6 bases and 7 bases, in that order; junction bases with no gene match: 3. Germline loops: CDR1 MNHEY, CDR2 SVGAGI. The CDR3 runs 14 residues. CDR3 protein: CASRQGQGNSPLHF. The CDR3 DNA follows: TGTGCCAGCAGGCAGGGACAGGGGAATTCACCCCTCCACTTT.

This clone came up a few times. The chain joins TRBV4-1 to TRBJ1-1; no clear D gene. The CDR3 runs to 15 residues. The germline CDR1 and CDR2 sequences are MGHRA and YSYEKL. V lost 1 base, J lost 1 base, and 10 bases lay in between. In nucleotides, the CDR3 is TGCGCCAGCAGCCAAGTGCCCGGTGCGAACACTGAAGCTTTCTTT. Encoded protein: CASSQVPGANTEAFF.

V and J are TRBV7-8 and TRBJ1-5, with 7 bases lining up with TRBD1. CDR3 length: 18 amino acids. From germline, CDR1 is SGHVS and CDR2 FQNEAQ. Trimming took 1 base from V and 2 from J; bases not matched to a gene: 11. The CDR3 nucleotides are TGTGCCAGCAGCTTAGTGCCCCAAGGGGGCCTGGGCAATCAGCCCCAGCATTTT. Its translation is CASSLVPQGGLGNQPQHF.

The chain has TRBV11-2 and TRBJ2-5, with TRBD2 matching over 8 bases. With 5 bases clipped from V and 2 bases from J, the junction kept 7 bases outside the gene matches. CDR1 SGHAT and CDR2 FQNNGV come from the germline V gene. This CDR3 region has 15 residues. The CDR3 nucleotides are TGTGCCAGCAGCCTCATCACTAGCGGACAAGAGACCCAGTACTTC. Translated, it gives CASSLITSGQETQYF. Full variable domain (remainder filled in from reference TRBV11-2 and TRBJ2-5): EAGVAQSPRYKIIEKRQSVAFWCNPISGHATLYWYQQILGQGPKLLIQFQNNGVVDDSQLPKDRFSAERLKGVDSTLKIQPAKLEDSAVYLCASSLITSGQETQYFGPGTRLLVL.

The V and J genes are TRBV7-2 and TRBJ2-7; D might be TRBD2 (5 bases). V lost 4 bases to trimming and J lost 3 bases, with 13 bases between them. This CDR3 comprises 14 residues. Germline-derived CDR1 and CDR2 are SGHTA and FQGNSA. CDR3 amino acids: CASSSRGRGYEQYF. The CDR3 DNA sequence: TGTGCCAGCAGCTCCCGAGGACGGGGCTACGAGCAGTACTTC.

The chain couples TRBV5-1 to TRBJ2-5; D uncertain. From germline, CDR1 is SGHRS and CDR2 YFSETQ. This CDR3 comprises 13 residues. Trimming shortened V by 4 bases and J by 5 bases, and 12 bases separated the two germline ends. The CDR3 region has the DNA TGCGCCAGCAGCCCCCGTGAGATGGAGACCCAGTACTTC. Translated: CASSPREMETQYF.

The gene calls are TRBV29-1 and TRBJ2-3, with 9 positions matching TRBD2. CDR3 length: 14 amino acids. The trim removed 4 bases at V and 4 bases at J, leaving 6 bases unmatched. Germline values: CDR1 SQVTM, CDR2 ANQGSEA. CDR3 sequence (DNA): TGCAGCGTTGCGGGACTAGCTAGCGCAGATACGCAGTATTTT. Protein sequence: CSVAGLASADTQYF.

The chain employs TRBV19 and TRBJ1-2, with unresolved D. CDR1 is LNHDA and CDR2 is SQIVND in the germline V gene (reference sequence). Trimming cost V 5 bases and J 4 bases, with 5 bases left between them. CDR3 length equals 11 residues. The CDR3 sequence: CASSAGYGYTF. The CDR3, as DNA: TGTGCCAGTAGTGCAGGCTATGGCTACACCTTC.

The chain joins TRBV15 to TRBJ2-1, with TRBD2 matching 12 bases. V lost 2 bases to trimming and J lost 6 bases; unmatched junction nucleotides: 5. This CDR3 has 16 residues. Germline V gene lookup returns CDR1 LNHNV and CDR2 YYDKDF (reference sequence). CDR3 coding DNA: TGTGCCACCAGCAGAATACTAGCGGGGGGACCCAATGAGCAGTTCTTC. Amino acids: CATSRILAGGPNEQFF.